This entry concerns a single T cell receptor beta chain. The antigen is undetermined. These data belong to a study of CD8+CD57+ T cells in acquired aplastic anemia. V was clipped by 5 bases and J by 6 bases, with 10 bases between them. Per the germline V gene, CDR1 is SGHRS and CDR2 is YFSETQ. CDR3 length: 12 residues. Study conclusions and caveats: Found in both controls and patients were almost 30 CD8+ CDR3 sequences.

Both TCR beta VDJ combination and CDR3 sequence profiling were carried out. Genomic DNA was the template for this profiling. In TCRdb, the reads were re-called with MiXCR into one record per CDR3 protein. Of 200,000 or so distinct CDR3 sequences in the sample, over 60% are singletons; the top ten hold 46%. This chain links TRBV5-1 with TRBJ2-3, with D unclear. This TCR came from a human donor with severe aplastic anemia or a healthy control (not recorded which). The specimen was sorted CD4+, CD8+, or CD8+CD57+ T cells (not recorded which) from PBMCs. The CDR3 is CASSHGLDTQYF. CDR3 in DNA: TGCGCCAGCAGTCACGGGTTGGATACGCAGTATTTT. The whole variable domain, filled in from reference TRBV5-1 and TRBJ2-3, reads KAGVTQTPRYLIKTRGQQVTLSCSPISGHRSVSWYQQTPGQGLQFLFEYFSETQRNKGNFPGRFSGRQFSNSRSEMNVSTLELGDSALYLCASSHGLDTQYFGPGTRLTVL.